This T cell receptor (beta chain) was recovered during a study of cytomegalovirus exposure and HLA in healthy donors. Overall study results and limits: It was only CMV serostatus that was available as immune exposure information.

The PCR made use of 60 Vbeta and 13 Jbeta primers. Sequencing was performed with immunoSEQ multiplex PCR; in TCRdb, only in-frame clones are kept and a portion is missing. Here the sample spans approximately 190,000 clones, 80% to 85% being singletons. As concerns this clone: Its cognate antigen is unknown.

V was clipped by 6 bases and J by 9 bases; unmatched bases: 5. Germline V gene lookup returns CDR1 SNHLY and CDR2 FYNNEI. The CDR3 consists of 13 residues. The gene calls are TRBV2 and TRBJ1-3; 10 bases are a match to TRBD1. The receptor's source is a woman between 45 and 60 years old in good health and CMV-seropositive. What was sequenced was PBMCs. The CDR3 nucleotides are TGTGCCAGCAGGGACAGGGGGTTGGGCACCATATATTTT. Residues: CASRDRGLGTIYF. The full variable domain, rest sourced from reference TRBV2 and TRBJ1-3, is EPEVTQTPSHQVTQMGQEVILRCVPISNHLYFYWYRQILGQKVEFLVSFYNNEISEKSEIFDDQFSVERPDGSNFTLKIRSTKLEDSAMYFCASRDRGLGTIYFGEGSWLTVV.